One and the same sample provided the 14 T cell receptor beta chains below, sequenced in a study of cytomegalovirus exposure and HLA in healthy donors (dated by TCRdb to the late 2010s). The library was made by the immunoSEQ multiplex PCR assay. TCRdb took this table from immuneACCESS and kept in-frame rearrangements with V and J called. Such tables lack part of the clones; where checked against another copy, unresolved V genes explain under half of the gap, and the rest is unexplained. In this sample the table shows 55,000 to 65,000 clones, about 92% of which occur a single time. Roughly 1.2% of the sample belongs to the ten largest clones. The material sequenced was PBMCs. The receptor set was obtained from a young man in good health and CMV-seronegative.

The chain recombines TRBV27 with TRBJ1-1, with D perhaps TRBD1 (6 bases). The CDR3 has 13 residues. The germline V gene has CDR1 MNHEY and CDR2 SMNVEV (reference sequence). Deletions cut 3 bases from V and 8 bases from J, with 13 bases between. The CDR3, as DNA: TGTGCCAGCAGTTTTAGCGGGGGGCAAGAAGCTTTCTTT. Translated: CASSFSGGQEAFF.

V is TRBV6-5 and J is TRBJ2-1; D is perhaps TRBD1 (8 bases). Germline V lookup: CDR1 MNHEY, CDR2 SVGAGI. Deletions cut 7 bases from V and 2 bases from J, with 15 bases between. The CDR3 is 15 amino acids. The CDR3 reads CASINRGGTYNEQFF. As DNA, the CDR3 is TGTGCCAGCATTAACAGGGGGGGGACCTACAATGAGCAGTTCTTC.

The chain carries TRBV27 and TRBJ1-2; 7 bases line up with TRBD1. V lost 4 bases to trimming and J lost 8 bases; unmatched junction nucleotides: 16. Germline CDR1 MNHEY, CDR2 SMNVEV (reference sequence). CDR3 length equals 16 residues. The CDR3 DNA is TGTGCCAGCAGTTCGGACCGAGCAGACAGGGCGGCCGGCTACACCTTC. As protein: CASSSDRADRAAGYTF.

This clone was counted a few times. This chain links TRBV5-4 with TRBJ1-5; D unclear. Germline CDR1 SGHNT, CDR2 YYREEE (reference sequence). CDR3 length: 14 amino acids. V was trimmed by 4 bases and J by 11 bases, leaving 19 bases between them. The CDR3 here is CASSMTPRESAQHF. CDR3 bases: TGTGCCAGCAGCATGACACCCCGGGAGTCGGCCCAGCATTTT.

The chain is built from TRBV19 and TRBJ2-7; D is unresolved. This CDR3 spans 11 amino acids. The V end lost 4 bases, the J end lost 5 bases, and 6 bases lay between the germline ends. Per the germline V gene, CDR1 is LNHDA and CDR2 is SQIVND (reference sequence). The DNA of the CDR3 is TGTGCCAGTAGTAGCGCCAACGAGCAGTACTTC. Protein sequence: CASSSANEQYF.

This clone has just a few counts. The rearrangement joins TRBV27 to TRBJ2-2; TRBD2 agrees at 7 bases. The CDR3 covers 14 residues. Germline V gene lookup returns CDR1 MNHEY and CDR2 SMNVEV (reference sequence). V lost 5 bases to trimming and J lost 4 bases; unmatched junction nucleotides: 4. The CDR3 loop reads CASSPSGGTGELFF. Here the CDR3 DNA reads TGTGCCAGCAGTCCTAGCGGTGGCACCGGGGAGCTGTTTTTT.

The CDR3 sequence: CASSFSFPPGEQYF. The CDR3 DNA is TGTGCCAGCAGCTTCTCGTTTCCTCCGGGCGAGCAGTACTTC. The genes are TRBV27 and TRBJ2-7, with D hard to call. Trimming stripped 6 bases from V and 6 bases from J, with 18 bases between. Germline V lookup: CDR1 MNHEY, CDR2 SMNVEV (reference sequence). This CDR3 is 14 amino acids long.

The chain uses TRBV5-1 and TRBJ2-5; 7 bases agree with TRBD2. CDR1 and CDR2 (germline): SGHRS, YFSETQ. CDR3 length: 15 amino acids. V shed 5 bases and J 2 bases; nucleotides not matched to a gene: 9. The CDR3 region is CASSPAGRPQETQYF. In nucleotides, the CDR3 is TGCGCCAGCAGTCCAGCGGGAAGGCCTCAAGAGACCCAGTACTTC.

The CDR3 DNA reads as TGTGCCAGCACCCCAATGTCAAATCAGCCCCAGCATTTT. This encodes CASTPMSNQPQHF. This chain uses TRBV28 with TRBJ1-5; no definite D call. Trimming stripped 7 bases from V and 4 bases from J, with 11 bases between. CDR3 size: 13 residues. Germline values: CDR1 MDHEN, CDR2 SYDVKM.

CDR3 residues: CASSPAGGGAPSTDTQYF. CDR3 coding DNA: TGTGCCAGCAGTCCCGCTGGCGGGGGAGCCCCTAGCACAGATACGCAGTATTTT. This chain joins TRBV28 and TRBJ2-3; 7 bases align to TRBD2. This CDR3 has 18 amino acids. V was pared by 5 bases and J by 0 bases, with 14 bases of the junction left unmatched. Looked up from germline, CDR1 is MDHEN and CDR2 is SYDVKM.

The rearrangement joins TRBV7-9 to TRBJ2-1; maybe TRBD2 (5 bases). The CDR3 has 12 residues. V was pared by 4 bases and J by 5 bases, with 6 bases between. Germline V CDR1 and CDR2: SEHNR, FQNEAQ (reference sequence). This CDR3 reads CASSSRDNEQFF. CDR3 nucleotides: TGTGCCAGCAGCTCGCGGGACAATGAGCAGTTCTTC.

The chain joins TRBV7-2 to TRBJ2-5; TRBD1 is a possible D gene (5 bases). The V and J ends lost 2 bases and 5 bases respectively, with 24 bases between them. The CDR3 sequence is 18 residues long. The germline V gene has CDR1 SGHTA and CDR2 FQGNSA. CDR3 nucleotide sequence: TGTGCCAGCAGCTTATCAGGGATTGGCGGTTTGCTCGGCGAGACCCAGTACTTC. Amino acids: CASSLSGIGGLLGETQYF.

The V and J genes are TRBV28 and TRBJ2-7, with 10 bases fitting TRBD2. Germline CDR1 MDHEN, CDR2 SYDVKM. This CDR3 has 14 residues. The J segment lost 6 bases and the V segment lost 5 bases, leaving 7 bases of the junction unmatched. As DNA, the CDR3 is TGTGCCAGCAGTCCCCTAGCGGGAGTTGCCGAGCAGTACTTC. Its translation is CASSPLAGVAEQYF.

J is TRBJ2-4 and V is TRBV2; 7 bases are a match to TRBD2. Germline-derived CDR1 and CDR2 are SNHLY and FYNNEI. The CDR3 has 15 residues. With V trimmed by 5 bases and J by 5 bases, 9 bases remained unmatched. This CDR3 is CASSPPGAGQNIQYF. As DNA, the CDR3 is TGTGCCAGCAGTCCCCCCGGAGCGGGGCAAAACATTCAGTACTTC.